A single sample is the source of the 9 T cell receptor beta chains below, sequenced in a study of cytomegalovirus exposure and HLA in healthy donors. PCR was performed using 60 Vbeta and 13 Jbeta primers. TCRdb's copy holds only in-frame clones and misses some; the assay was immunoSEQ multiplex PCR. The sample shows 98,000 or so clones, 75% to 80% of them seen only once. Specimen: PBMCs. These receptors originate from a man aged 60-69 years in good health and CMV-seropositive.

The count of this clone is one. The chain combines TRBV7-9 with TRBJ2-3, with 7 bases that match TRBD1. V was clipped by 0 bases and J by 2 bases; unmatched bases: 8. This CDR3 is built from 17 residues. Germline CDR1 and CDR2: SEHNR and FQNEAQ (reference sequence). CDR3 DNA sequence: TGTGCCAGCAGCTTAGCATCGACAGGGTGGGACACAGATACGCAGTATTTT. This codes for CASSLASTGWDTDTQYF.

The rearrangement links TRBV6-1 to TRBJ2-5; 9 nucleotides match TRBD1. The end of the DNA aligns better with TRBJ2-7, so the J call may be wrong. Germline CDR1 and CDR2: MNHNS and SASEGT. The CDR3 runs 16 residues. CDR3 loop: CASSEAPGQGYYEQYF. CDR3 bases: TGTGCCAGCAGTGAAGCGCCCGGACAGGGGTACTACGAGCAGTACTTC.

The chain has TRBV9 and TRBJ1-3; tentative D call: TRBD1 (6 bases). Germline CDR1 and CDR2: SGDLS and YYNGEE. The V end was cut by 3 bases, the J end by 0 bases, with 19 bases between. CDR3 length equals 18 residues. The CDR3 here is CASSATTGLSVSGNTIYF. In nucleotides, the CDR3 is TGTGCCAGCAGCGCAACTACAGGGCTTTCTGTCTCTGGAAACACCATATATTTT.

V usage is TRBV6-5 and J usage is TRBJ1-1; 9 nucleotides match TRBD1. Germline V gene lookup returns CDR1 MNHEY and CDR2 SVGAGI. This CDR3 has 13 amino acids. V shed 2 bases, J shed 5 bases, and the junction held 0 bases outside the gene matches. The CDR3 is CASSYGQGTEAFF. DNA for the CDR3: TGTGCCAGCAGTTACGGACAGGGGACTGAAGCTTTCTTT.

Here the CDR3 DNA reads TGCGCCAGCAGCCCAACCGGGACAGGGAGCGACGAGCAGTACTTC. It is translated as CASSPTGTGSDEQYF. The chain is built from TRBV4-1 and TRBJ2-7; TRBD1 matches 9 bases. V was pared by 4 bases and J by 5 bases, with 9 bases of the junction left unmatched. The CDR3 is 15 residues long. Germline CDR1 and CDR2: MGHRA and YSYEKL.

CDR3 in amino acids: CASSSNQGSSYEQYF. The CDR3 nucleotides are TGTGCCAGCAGTTCCAACCAGGGCAGCTCCTACGAGCAGTACTTC. V and J are TRBV6-5 and TRBJ2-7; D is possibly TRBD1 (5 bases). Deletions cut 4 bases from V and 0 bases from J, with 13 bases between. This CDR3 contains 15 residues. Per the germline V gene, CDR1 is MNHEY and CDR2 is SVGAGI.

Worth noting for this clone: Other nucleotide sequences from this sample produce the same CDR3. The rearrangement uses TRBV14 and TRBJ1-2; D is unclear. The ends were cut back, 1 base at V and 5 bases at J, with 5 bases in the middle. Germline CDR1 and CDR2: SGHDN and FVKESK. There are 12 residues in the CDR3. CDR3 region: CASSQGRYGYTF. CDR3 nucleotide sequence: TGTGCCAGCAGCCAAGGGAGGTATGGCTACACCTTC.

The chain recombines TRBV7-2 with TRBJ2-1; 9 bases are a match to TRBD2. V shed 4 bases, J shed 3 bases, and the junction held 13 bases outside the gene matches. CDR1 is SGHTA and CDR2 is FQGNSA in the germline V gene. The CDR3 is 18 residues long. CDR3 DNA sequence: TGTGCCAGCAGCTCGATGCTAAAGCGGGGGGCCATCTACAATGAGCAGTTCTTC. Its protein is CASSSMLKRGAIYNEQFF. The whole variable domain, remainder taken from reference TRBV7-2 and TRBJ2-1, is GAGVSQSPSNKVTEKGKDVELRCDPISGHTALYWYRQSLGQGLEFLIYFQGNSAPDKSGLPSDRFSAERTGGSVSTLTIQRTQQEDSAVYLCASSSMLKRGAIYNEQFFGPGTRLTVL.

In its sample, this clone was seen a few times. The chain has TRBV15 and TRBJ2-4; a possible D gene is TRBD1 (5 bases). The V gene's germline CDR1 is LNHNV and CDR2 YYDKDF (reference sequence). The CDR3 has 18 residues. Between the trimmed V and J ends, which lost 0 bases and 0 bases, there was a span of 15 bases. The CDR3: CATSREVVTALAKNIQYF. The CDR3 DNA is TGTGCCACCAGCAGAGAGGTGGTGACAGCCCTAGCCAAAAACATTCAGTACTTC.